These 22 T cell receptor beta chains were all obtained from the same sample, sequenced in a study of blood T cell repertoires in COVID-19. Assay: immunoSEQ multiplex PCR; the TCRdb copy retains only in-frame clones and omits some. The table shows some 520,000 clones, with approximately 89% occurring only once. The source material was peripheral blood. The receptors shown here come from a man aged 18 to 29 with COVID-19, enrolled during active disease.

The chain's CDR3 is CASTFGTSGHEQYF. As DNA, the CDR3 is TGTGCCAGCACCTTTGGGACTAGCGGCCACGAGCAGTACTTC. The chain is built from TRBV5-5 and TRBJ2-7; 11 positions match TRBD2. CDR3 size: 14 residues. CDR1 is SGHKS, CDR2 YYEKEE, per germline (reference sequence). V trimming: 6 bases; J trimming: 5 bases; junction bases outside the gene matches: 7.

The rearrangement links TRBV30 to TRBJ1-1; 9 bases match TRBD1. Losses at the gene ends were 4 bases for V and 8 bases for J; bases not matched to a gene: 2. The CDR3 has 11 amino acids. Germline V gene data show CDR1 as GTSNPN and CDR2 as SVGIG (reference sequence). The CDR3: CAWKDRGEAFF. The CDR3 DNA follows: TGTGCCTGGAAAGACAGGGGGGAAGCTTTCTTT.

The rearrangement uses TRBV7-8 and TRBJ2-3, with D maybe TRBD2 (5 bases). Germline V gene data show CDR1 as SGHVS and CDR2 as FQNEAQ. Trimming stripped 5 bases from V and 5 bases from J, with 11 bases between. The CDR3 spans 13 residues. The CDR3: CASSPWTGDTQYF. CDR3 sequence (DNA): TGTGCCAGCAGCCCCTGGACTGGAGATACGCAGTATTTT. Full variable domain (rest looked up from reference TRBV7-8 and TRBJ2-3): GAGVSQSPRYKVAKRGQDVALRCDPISGHVSLFWYQQALGQGPEFLTYFQNEAQLDKSGLPSDRFFAERPEGSVSTLKIQRTQQEDSAVYLCASSPWTGDTQYFGPGTRLTVL.

The chain couples TRBV5-1 to TRBJ1-2; 9 bases fit TRBD1. Per germline, CDR1 SGHRS and CDR2 YFSETQ. CDR3 length: 15 amino acids. The V and J ends lost 2 bases and 8 bases, in that order; junction bases with no gene match: 10. The CDR3 nucleotides read TGCGCCAGCAGCTTCGGGACAGGGTTCGGTAGCGGCTACACCTTC. Translated, it gives CASSFGTGFGSGYTF. Full variable domain (outside the CDR3, taken from reference TRBV5-1 and TRBJ1-2): KAGVTQTPRYLIKTRGQQVTLSCSPISGHRSVSWYQQTPGQGLQFLFEYFSETQRNKGNFPGRFSGRQFSNSRSEMNVSTLELGDSALYLCASSFGTGFGSGYTFGSGTRLTVV.

This clone was picked up a small number of times. This chain uses TRBV3-1 (or the pseudogene TRBV3-2) with TRBJ2-1; D is unresolved. Germline-derived CDR1 and CDR2 are LGHDT and YNNKEL (reference sequence). V shed 1 base and J shed 12 bases, with 13 bases lying between them. CDR3 length: 13 residues. Here the CDR3 reads CASSQGSSTAQFF. CDR3 bases: TGTGCCAGCAGCCAAGGTTCGTCGACTGCGCAGTTCTTC.

This rearrangement joins TRBV4-2 to TRBJ2-7; tentatively, D is TRBD1 (5 bases). The CDR3 is 13 residues long. V was clipped by 6 bases and J by 3 bases, with 12 bases between them. CDR1 is LGHNA and CDR2 is YNFKEQ in the germline V gene. The CDR3 spells CASSLAQGYEQYF. The CDR3 region has the DNA TGTGCCAGCAGTCTTGCCCAGGGCTACGAGCAGTACTTC.

This clone came up once. At the DNA level, this CDR3 is encoded by other sequences in the same sample as well. The V gene is TRBV5-1, the J gene TRBJ2-7; D gene ambiguous. CDR3 length equals 11 residues. V was clipped by 3 bases and J by 2 bases, with 3 bases between them. Looked up from germline, CDR1 is SGHRS and CDR2 is YFSETQ. The CDR3 region is CASSSAYEQYF. The CDR3 nucleotides are TGCGCCAGCAGCTCTGCCTACGAGCAGTACTTC.

The chain couples TRBV27 to TRBJ1-5; TRBD1 agrees at 8 bases. V shed 6 bases, J shed 2 bases, and the junction held 12 bases outside the gene matches. Germline V gives CDR1 MNHEY, CDR2 SMNVEV (reference sequence). This CDR3 spans 17 amino acids. In DNA, the CDR3 is TGTGCCAGCAGAAAAACGAAGCAGGGGGCCGGCAATCAGCCCCAGCATTTT. It encodes CASRKTKQGAGNQPQHF.

The chain combines TRBV14 with TRBJ2-6; TRBD2 is a possible D gene (6 bases). The V gene lost 1 base and the J gene lost 4 bases, with 14 bases spanning the gap. The CDR3 is 17 residues long. Per germline, CDR1 SGHDN and CDR2 FVKESK. The CDR3 loop is CASSQGTTSQGANVLTF. DNA for the CDR3: TGTGCCAGCAGCCAAGGGACTACCAGTCAAGGGGCCAACGTCCTGACTTTC.

The chain is built from TRBV4-1 and TRBJ2-1; TRBD2 matches 9 bases. CDR1 is MGHRA and CDR2 is YSYEKL in the germline V gene. CDR3 length equals 15 residues. V lost 0 bases and J lost 9; bases outside the gene matches: 6. In DNA, the CDR3 is TGCGCCAGCAGCCAAGATCGAGCGGGAGGAAGTGAGCAGTTCTTC. The encoded protein is CASSQDRAGGSEQFF.

The chain combines TRBV9 with TRBJ2-1; 15 bases fit TRBD2. This CDR3 has 15 amino acids. Losses at the gene ends were 0 bases for V and 8 bases for J; bases not matched to a gene: 0. Germline-derived CDR1 and CDR2 are SGDLS and YYNGEE. The CDR3 coding sequence is TGTGCCAGCAGCGTAGGGACTAGCGGGAGGGATGAGCAGTTCTTC. Protein sequence: CASSVGTSGRDEQFF.

The chain couples TRBV19 to TRBJ1-2; TRBD1 matches at 9 bases. The CDR3 is made up of 13 amino acids. Germline loops: CDR1 LNHDA, CDR2 SQIVND (reference sequence). The V and J ends lost 7 bases and 6 bases, in that order; junction bases with no gene match: 6. The CDR3 spells CASNPGQGDGYTF. The CDR3, as DNA: TGTGCCAGTAATCCGGGACAGGGAGATGGCTACACCTTC.

The gene calls are TRBV6-6 and TRBJ1-5, with TRBD1 identical over 7 bases. This CDR3 has 13 residues. Trimming removed 5 bases from V and 6 bases from J; junction bases left unmatched: 4. CDR1 is MNHNY, CDR2 SVGAGI, per germline (reference sequence). CDR3 sequence (DNA): TGTGCCAGCAGTCGAGACAGGGCTCAGCCCCAGCATTTT. Protein sequence: CASSRDRAQPQHF.

The rearrangement links TRBV4-1 to TRBJ1-3; 7 nucleotides line up with TRBD1. With 4 bases clipped from V and 4 bases from J, the junction kept 16 bases outside the gene matches. Germline CDR1 is MGHRA and CDR2 is YSYEKL. The CDR3 is made up of 18 amino acids. CDR3 loop: CASSPLPNRGRAGNTIYF. In DNA form, the CDR3 reads TGCGCCAGCAGCCCCCTCCCCAACAGGGGCAGAGCGGGAAACACCATATATTTT.

The V gene is TRBV5-1, the J gene TRBJ1-4, with D tentatively TRBD1 (6 bases). This CDR3 contains 14 residues. CDR1 and CDR2 (germline): SGHRS, YFSETQ. Trimming cost V 3 bases and J 5 bases, with 11 bases left between them. CDR3 region: CASSSQGINEKLFF. In nucleotides, the CDR3 is TGCGCCAGCAGCTCACAGGGTATCAATGAAAAACTGTTTTTT.

The chain recombines TRBV5-1 with TRBJ1-1; 8 bases agree with TRBD1. The CDR3 is 13 amino acids. The germline V gene has CDR1 SGHRS and CDR2 YFSETQ. The trim removed 2 bases at V and 8 bases at J, leaving 5 bases unmatched. CDR3 sequence reads: CASSLQGGSEAFF. DNA for the CDR3: TGCGCCAGCAGCTTACAGGGGGGGTCGGAAGCTTTCTTT.

J is TRBJ2-3 and V is TRBV6-5; maybe TRBD2 (6 bases). V lost 5 bases to trimming and J lost 6 bases, with 15 bases between them. The length of the CDR3 is 14 residues. The germline gives CDR1 MNHEY, CDR2 SVGAGI. This chain's CDR3 is CASSRSGPKDTQYF. Written as DNA, the CDR3 is TGTGCCAGCAGTCGAAGCGGGCCCAAGGATACGCAGTATTTT.

The V and J genes are TRBV12-3 or TRBV12-4 and TRBJ2-7; TRBD2 is a possible D gene (5 bases). V gave up 5 bases and J gave up 7 bases, with 12 bases separating them. The length of the CDR3 is 12 residues. CDR3 DNA: TGTGCCAGCAGTCGGCCAGGAGGTGAGCAGTACTTC. Protein product: CASSRPGGEQYF.

The rearrangement uses TRBV10-3 and TRBJ2-7; perhaps TRBD1 as D (6 bases). Trimming took 0 bases from V and 4 from J, leaving 7 bases between them. This CDR3 has 13 amino acids. CDR1 and CDR2 from the germline V gene are ENHRY and SYGVKD. The CDR3 is CAISESGQYEQYF. The CDR3 DNA follows: TGTGCCATCAGTGAGTCAGGACAGTACGAGCAGTACTTC.

V gene TRBV1 combines with J gene TRBJ1-5; TRBD1 is taken as the D call from the table, unchecked against the DNA. TRBV1 is assigned pseudogene status. The CDR3 totals 16 residues. CDR3 coding DNA: TGCACCAGCAGCCAAGATATAGGGACAGACGATCAGCCCCAGCATTTT. This codes for CTSSQDIGTDDQPQHF.

The CDR3 sequence: CASSLGTLNTEAFF. The CDR3 nucleotides read TGTGCCAGCAGCTTGGGCACTTTGAACACTGAAGCTTTCTTT. The chain recombines TRBV5-4 with TRBJ1-1; no clear D gene. CDR1 SGHNT and CDR2 YYREEE come from the germline V gene (reference sequence). Trimming took 0 bases from V and 0 from J, leaving 6 bases between them. CDR3 length: 14 amino acids.

This clone was counted a single time. V gene TRBV7-9 combines with J gene TRBJ1-5; no firm D call. Trimming cost V 0 bases and J 5 bases, with 8 bases left between them. Looked up from germline, CDR1 is SEHNR and CDR2 is FQNEAQ (reference sequence). CDR3 size: 14 residues. The CDR3 sequence is CASSLAEGHQPQHF. For the CDR3, the DNA is TGTGCCAGCAGCTTAGCGGAGGGCCATCAGCCCCAGCATTTT.